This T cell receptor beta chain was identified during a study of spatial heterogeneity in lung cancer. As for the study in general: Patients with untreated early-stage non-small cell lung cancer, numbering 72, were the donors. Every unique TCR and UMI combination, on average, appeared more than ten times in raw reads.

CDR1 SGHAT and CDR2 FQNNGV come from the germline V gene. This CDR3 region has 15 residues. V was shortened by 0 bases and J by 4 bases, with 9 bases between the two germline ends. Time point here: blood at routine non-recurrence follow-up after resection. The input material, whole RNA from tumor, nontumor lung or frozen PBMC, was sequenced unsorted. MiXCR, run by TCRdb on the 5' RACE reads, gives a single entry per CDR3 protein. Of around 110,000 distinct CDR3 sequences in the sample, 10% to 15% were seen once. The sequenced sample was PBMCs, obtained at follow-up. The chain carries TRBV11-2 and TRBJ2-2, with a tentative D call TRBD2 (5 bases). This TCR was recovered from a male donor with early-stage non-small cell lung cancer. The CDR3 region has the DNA TGTGCCAGCAGCTTAGATCTCGGGATCACCGGGGAGCTGTTTTTT. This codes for CASSLDLGITGELFF.